These 13 T cell receptor beta chains share one sample of origin, sequenced in a study of T cell responses to AZD1222 COVID-19 vaccine. Measured with immunoSEQ multiplex PCR; TCRdb has only the in-frame clones, and not every one. The data contain around 120,000 clones, approximately 82% of them seen just once; the ten biggest clones take up about 25%. Sequences were derived from peripheral blood, sampled 28 days after the second AZD1222 dose. The receptor set was obtained from an adult who received the AZD1222 COVID-19 vaccine.

This clone has a single count. The chain is built from TRBV4-3 and TRBJ1-4; 9 nucleotides line up with TRBD1. V was pared by 2 bases and J by 7 bases, with 11 bases of the junction left unmatched. This CDR3 region has 17 residues. Germline assignment: CDR1 LGHNA and CDR2 YSLEER. CDR3 DNA: TGCGCCAGCAGCCAACAAGCGACAGGGGGTTATCCTGAAAAACTGTTTTTT. Amino acid sequence: CASSQQATGGYPEKLFF.

The chain links TRBV6-5 to TRBJ1-2; D uncertain. This CDR3 spans 13 amino acids. Looked up from germline, CDR1 is MNHEY and CDR2 is SVGAGI. With 7 bases removed from V and 7 bases from J, the gap between germline ends came to 16 bases. The CDR3 loop reads CASIDPGSGGYTF. In DNA, the CDR3 is TGTGCCAGCATCGACCCGGGTTCGGGTGGCTACACCTTC.

This chain uses TRBV21-1 with TRBJ2-7; the D segment call TRBD2 is taken from the table without a DNA check. TRBV21-1 is described as a pseudogene. CDR3 size: 18 residues. CDR3 sequence reads: CASSSKPLRGPISYEQYF. CDR3 nucleotides: TGTGCCAGCAGCTCAAAGCCGTTGAGAGGCCCGATCTCCTACGAGCAGTACTTC.

V usage is TRBV5-1 and J usage is TRBJ2-1, with D tentatively TRBD1 or TRBD2 (5 bases each). Trimming removed 0 bases from V and 3 bases from J, with 10 bases in between. From germline, CDR1 is SGHRS and CDR2 YFSETQ. The CDR3 loop spans 15 amino acids. The DNA for the CDR3 is TGCGCCAGCAGCTTGGACAGGAGGCTCTACAATGAGCAGTTCTTC. It yields the protein CASSLDRRLYNEQFF.

This chain links TRBV5-1 with TRBJ2-3; 15 nucleotides match TRBD2. In germline, CDR1 is SGHRS, CDR2 YFSETQ. Losses at the gene ends were 2 bases for V and 2 bases for J; bases not matched to a gene: 9. The CDR3 loop spans 19 amino acids. The DNA of the CDR3 is TGCGCCAGCAGCTTCGTACCGGGACTAGCGGGGGGCACCACAGATACGCAGTATTTT. Its translation: CASSFVPGLAGGTTDTQYF.

V usage is TRBV28 and J usage is TRBJ1-5; no reliable D call. This CDR3 is 13 amino acids long. CDR1 and CDR2 (germline): MDHEN, SYDVKM. Between the trimmed V and J ends, which lost 3 bases and 4 bases, there was a span of 7 bases. CDR3 nucleotide sequence: TGTGCCAGCAGTTTGGATGGAAATCAGCCCCAGCATTTT. Translated, it gives CASSLDGNQPQHF.

V gene TRBV3-1 (or the pseudogene TRBV3-2) combines with J gene TRBJ1-2; unclear D gene. The CDR3 has 14 amino acids. V lost 0 bases, J lost 5 bases, and 10 bases lay in between. The germline V gene encodes CDR1 LGHDT and CDR2 YNNKEL (reference sequence). The CDR3 coding sequence is TGTGCCAGCAGCCAAGAGGCAGGACCGTATGGCTACACCTTC. Translating gives CASSQEAGPYGYTF.

This clone was counted once. V usage is TRBV7-3 and J usage is TRBJ2-1; D possibly corresponds to TRBD2 (7 bases). The germline gives CDR1 SGHTA, CDR2 FQGTGA. The CDR3 covers 15 residues. The germline V and J ends were trimmed by 4 bases and 8 bases, with 18 bases remaining between them. CDR3 bases: TGTGCCAGCAGCTCATCGGGGGGCTATAACCATGAGCAGTTCTTC. Translated: CASSSSGGYNHEQFF. The full variable domain, with the rest looked up from reference TRBV7-3 and TRBJ2-1, is GAGVSQTPSNKVTEKGKYVELRCDPISGHTALYWYRQSLGQGPEFLIYFQGTGAADDSGLPNDRFFAVRPEGSVSTLKIQRTERGDSAVYLCASSSSGGYNHEQFFGPGTRLTVL.

J is TRBJ1-4 and V is TRBV5-1, with TRBD1 as a possible D gene (6 bases). V dropped 4 bases and J dropped 4 bases, with 14 bases sitting between them. The CDR3 contains 15 residues. Germline CDR1 is SGHRS and CDR2 is YFSETQ. This chain's CDR3 is CASSGGAAVNEKLFF. The CDR3, as DNA: TGCGCCAGCAGCGGGGGGGCGGCAGTTAATGAAAAACTGTTTTTT.

This clone came up a few times. This chain uses TRBV2 with TRBJ2-3; 9 bases map to TRBD1. V dropped 4 bases and J dropped 7; count of bases not matched to a gene: 12. Germline V gene lookup returns CDR1 SNHLY and CDR2 FYNNEI. The CDR3 totals 16 residues. For the CDR3, the DNA is TGTGCCAGCAGTGGAGGGACAGGGCGCTCCCTAAATACGCAGTATTTT. Amino acids: CASSGGTGRSLNTQYF.

The V gene is TRBV10-3, the J gene TRBJ2-7; 9 positions agree with TRBD1. CDR3 size: 14 residues. The trim removed 6 bases at V and 5 bases at J, leaving 8 bases unmatched. The germline CDR1 and CDR2 sequences are ENHRY and SYGVKD. CDR3 coding DNA: TGTGCCATCAGCCGGGGACAGGGCCGCCACGAGCAGTACTTC. It specifies CAISRGQGRHEQYF.

V usage is TRBV18 and J usage is TRBJ2-1; 14 bases fit TRBD2. The CDR3 contains 15 residues. V shed 3 bases and J 8 bases; nucleotides not matched to a gene: 3. Per germline, CDR1 KGHSH and CDR2 LQKENI. CDR3 amino acids: CASSPGTSGGHEQFF. CDR3 sequence (DNA): TGTGCCAGCTCACCCGGGACTAGCGGGGGCCATGAGCAGTTCTTC.

This clone was counted a single time. This chain joins TRBV5-1 and TRBJ2-6; a possible D gene is TRBD2 (6 bases). CDR3 length: 15 amino acids. Trimming took 0 bases from V and 2 from J, leaving 6 bases between them. Germline assignment: CDR1 SGHRS and CDR2 YFSETQ. CDR3 region: CASSLGGAGANVLTF. The CDR3 nucleotides are TGCGCCAGCAGCTTGGGCGGGGCTGGGGCCAACGTCCTGACTTTC.